The rows below give T cell receptor beta chains drawn from one sample of a study of CD8 T cells in Susac syndrome. TCRdb passed the immunoSEQ multiplex PCR reads through MiXCR, listing each CDR3 protein once. The table lists about 190,000 distinct CDR3 sequences, 95% of them singletons. Sequencing input: CD4+ T cells from PBMCs. Receptors originate from a human donor in good health. Both conserved end residues are part of each CDR3. D genes are given only for firm matches. Only part of the rows carry a size: once, few, many, or a class if the clone is expanded.

>.|.|TRBV4-1|TRBJ1-5|14
TGCGCCAGCAGCTTTGGGACTTCTAATCAGCCCCAGCATTTT
CASSFGTSNQPQHF
>TRBD1|.|TRBV3-1|TRBJ2-3|18
TGTGCCAGCAGCCAATCCGTCCCGACAGGGGTCAACGGGGATACGCAGTATTTT
CASSQSVPTGVNGDTQYF
>.|.|TRBV25-1|TRBJ2-7|11
TGTGCCAGCAGTGAATCGTACGAGCAGTACTTC
CASSESYEQYF
>TRBD1|.|TRBV5-1|TRBJ1-6|15
TGCGCCAGCAGCCTGGGACAGGGCCCTTCGTCACCCCTCCACTTT
CASSLGQGPSSPLHF
>TRBD1|.|TRBV20-1|TRBJ2-3|18
TGCAGTGCTAGAGTTGTCCCGCCCCGTAGGGGGCGCACAGATACGCAGTATTTT
CSARVVPPRRGRTDTQYF
>TRBD2|.|TRBV11-2|TRBJ2-1|18
TGTGCCAGCAGCTTAGTCTGGGGACTAGCGGGGGGATACAATGAGCAGTTCTTC
CASSLVWGLAGGYNEQFF
>.|once|TRBV12-3/TRBV12-4|TRBJ1-4|16
TGTGCCAGCAGTTTAGTCACACCTTCAACTAATGAAAAACTGTTTTTT
CASSLVTPSTNEKLFF
>.|.|TRBV7-9|TRBJ2-2|15
TGTGCCAGCAGCATCAGACCCTTGGGGACCGGGGAGCTGTTTTTT
CASSIRPLGTGELFF
>.|.|TRBV29-1|TRBJ1-1|12
TGCAGCGTTGGTCCAGCGAACACTGAAGCTTTCTTT
CSVGPANTEAFF
>.|.|TRBV13|TRBJ1-4|16
TGTGCCAGCAGCCCATCCACAGGTCGTATAGACGAAAAACTGTTTTTT
CASSPSTGRIDEKLFF
>.|.|TRBV20-1|TRBJ2-1|11
TGCAGTGCTAGGATAGGGGAGGAGCAGTTCTTC
CSARIGEEQFF
>.|.|TRBV10-3|TRBJ1-5|14
TGTGCCTCCGCCCAGGAGGGAGGGAATCAGCCCCAGCATTTT
CASAQEGGNQPQHF
>.|.|TRBV7-3|TRBJ2-1|14
TGTGCCAGCAACCAAGGGAGCTCCTACAATGAGCAGTTCTTC
CASNQGSSYNEQFF
>TRBD2|.|TRBV5-4|TRBJ2-1|18
TGTGCCAGCTCGTACCCGGGACTAGCGGGAAGCTCCTACAATGAGCAGTTCTTC
CASSYPGLAGSSYNEQFF
>TRBD1|.|TRBV9|TRBJ2-1|14
TGTGCCAGCAGCGCGGACAGGAGAAGGGGTGAGCAGTTCTTC
CASSADRRRGEQFF
>TRBD2|.|TRBV5-1|TRBJ2-6|13
TGCGCCAGCGCCGGACTAGAGGTCAACGTCCTGACTTTC
CASAGLEVNVLTF
>TRBD1|once|TRBV20-1|TRBJ1-2|14
TGCAGTGCTAAGGCCGACAGGGGTTATCATGGCTACACCTTC
CSAKADRGYHGYTF
>TRBD2|.|TRBV20-1|TRBJ2-3|15
TGCAGTGCTGCTACCGTAGCGGGCGATGCGGATACGCAGTATTTT
CSAATVAGDADTQYF
>.|.|TRBV24-1|TRBJ2-3|14
TGTGCCACCGCCACAGAGGGGAGCACAGATACGCAGTATTTT
CATATEGSTDTQYF
>.|.|TRBV7-3|TRBJ1-2|13
TGTGCCAGCAGCTTATTCCCGGACTATGGCTACACCTTC
CASSLFPDYGYTF
>TRBD1|.|TRBV18|TRBJ2-7|19
TGTGCCAGCTCACCACCGCGTTATTCGACAGGGAATACCCCCTACGAGCAGTACTTC
CASSPPRYSTGNTPYEQYF
>.|.|TRBV7-2|TRBJ1-3|15
TGTGCCAGCAGCGTACGCCCGAGCTCTGGAAACACCATATATTTT
CASSVRPSSGNTIYF
>.|.|TRBV6-2/TRBV6-3|TRBJ2-1|12
TGTGCCAGCAGCTTGACAGAGCTTCGGCAGTTCTTC
CASSLTELRQFF
>TRBD1|.|TRBV18|TRBJ1-1|15
TGTGCCAGCTCACCACCGTCAGGGGGGAACACTGAAGCTTTCTTT
CASSPPSGGNTEAFF
>.|.|TRBV3-1|TRBJ2-1|13
TGTGCCAGCAGCCAGCATCGGGGGAATGAGCAGTTCTTC
CASSQHRGNEQFF
>TRBD2|.|TRBV24-1|TRBJ2-1|18
TGTGCCACCAGACTAGCCGGGACTAGCGGGGGGACGAGCAATGAGCAGTTCTTC
CATRLAGTSGGTSNEQFF
>.|.|TRBV9|TRBJ2-2|13
TGTGCCAGCAGTGACTCTAGCCGCGGGGAGCTGTTTTTT
CASSDSSRGELFF
>.|.|TRBV7-2|TRBJ2-5|13
TGTGCCAGCAGCTTAGGTTTTGGAGAGACCCAGTACTTC
CASSLGFGETQYF
>TRBD1|.|TRBV3-1|TRBJ2-1|16
TGTGCCAGCAGCCAAGACTCCGGGACAGGGAGTAATGAGCAGTTCTTC
CASSQDSGTGSNEQFF
>TRBD1|.|TRBV2|TRBJ1-2|13
TGTGCCAGCAAGCGACAGGGGGCAGGCGGCTACACCTTC
CASKRQGAGGYTF
>.|.|TRBV29-1|TRBJ1-2|10
TGCAGCGTTGAAGACAGTTTCTACACCTTC
CSVEDSFYTF
>.|.|TRBV7-9|TRBJ2-1|16
TGTGCCAGCAGCTTAGCGCGGGCTAGCGAAAACAATGAGCAGTTCTTC
CASSLARASENNEQFF
>.|.|TRBV29-1|TRBJ2-5|12
TGCAGCGGCCGACTGGTACCGGAGACCCAGTACTTC
CSGRLVPETQYF
>TRBD2|.|TRBV3-1|TRBJ2-7|12
TGTGCCAGCAGCCAAGGTCGGGGAGGGCCGTACTTC
CASSQGRGGPYF
>.|.|TRBV5-6|TRBJ2-3|11
TGTGCCAGCAGAGGTTCAGATACGCAGTATTTT
CASRGSDTQYF
>TRBD2|.|TRBV5-1|TRBJ2-2|14
TGCGCCGGCAAGACTAGCACAAACACCGGGGAGCTGTTTTTT
CAGKTSTNTGELFF
>.|.|TRBV5-4|TRBJ1-1|14
TGTGCCAGCAGCTTGGACGCCACTAACACTGAAGCTTTCTTT
CASSLDATNTEAFF
>.|.|TRBV9|TRBJ2-5|13
TGTGCCAGCAGCGCCTCGCCTCAAGAGACCCAGTACTTC
CASSASPQETQYF
>.|.|TRBV24-1|TRBJ2-5|13
TGTGCCACCAGTCCCGGGAAACGAGAGACCCAGTACTTC
CATSPGKRETQYF
>.|.|TRBV19|TRBJ2-2|14
TGTGCCAATCTGGTGGGCCGGAGGACCGGGGAGCTGTTTTTT
CANLVGRRTGELFF
>.|.|TRBV15|TRBJ2-5|13
TGTGCCACCAGCAGAGATGTAGTCGAGACCCAGTACTTC
CATSRDVVETQYF
>.|.|TRBV20-1|TRBJ2-1|15
TGCAGTGCTAGAGATGGGAAGGGCCGGTACAATGAGCAGTTCTTC
CSARDGKGRYNEQFF
>.|.|TRBV12-3/TRBV12-4|TRBJ1-1|12
TGTGCCAGCGGCAGGGCAAACACTGAAGCTTTCTTT
CASGRANTEAFF
>.|.|TRBV7-2|TRBJ2-3|16
TGTGCCAGCAGCTTGTCGTGGCGGGGAGGTACAGATACGCAGTATTTT
CASSLSWRGGTDTQYF
>.|.|TRBV24-1|TRBJ2-1|13
TGTGCCACCAGTACGGCAGAAGGAGGGGCACTGTTCTTC
CATSTAEGGALFF
>.|.|TRBV20-1|TRBJ2-3|16
TGCAGTGCTAATAGCAAGAGGCCCCGCGGGACAGATACGCAGTATTTT
CSANSKRPRGTDTQYF
>.|.|TRBV20-1|TRBJ1-2|12
TGCAGTGCTAGGACAGGTGCAAATGGCTACACCTTC
CSARTGANGYTF
>TRBD2|.|TRBV4-3|TRBJ2-1|15
TGCGCCAGCAGCCGAGGACTAGCGGACTTCAATGAGCAGTTCTTC
CASSRGLADFNEQFF
>TRBD1|.|TRBV25-1|TRBJ1-1|16
TGTGCCAGCAGTGAAGGGCAGGGGGGCGGTAAATCTGAAGCTTTCTTT
CASSEGQGGGKSEAFF
>.|.|TRBV20-1|TRBJ1-1|12
TGCAGTGCTAGCGTCGCGGACCTTGAAGCTTTCTTT
CSASVADLEAFF
>.|.|TRBV15|TRBJ2-1|15
TGTGCCACCAGCAGAGACCCTAGCTCCTACAATGAGCAGTTCTTC
CATSRDPSSYNEQFF
>.|.|TRBV12-3/TRBV12-4|TRBJ2-5|13
TGTGCCAGCAGTTTATCAGGGCTGGAGACCCAGTACTTC
CASSLSGLETQYF
>.|.|TRBV29-1|TRBJ2-5|12
TGCAGCGCCGTCCGCCAGGGTGAGACCCAGTACTTC
CSAVRQGETQYF
>TRBD2|.|TRBV28|TRBJ2-3|16
TGTGCCAGCCTACCGCCGGCGGGAGGGAGGGCAGATACGCAGTATTTT
CASLPPAGGRADTQYF
>.|.|TRBV29-1|TRBJ2-1|14
TGCAGCGTTGAGGTTTCGGTTAAGTGGAATGAGCAGTTCTTC
CSVEVSVKWNEQFF